One TCR beta chain is described in this entry. The data stem from a study of blood T cell repertoires in COVID-19. The repertoire was sequenced with immunoSEQ multiplex PCR; TCRdb's copy has only in-frame clones and lacks some. The sample lists fewer than 250,000 clones, 85% to 90% seen once, with 4% to 4.5% in the top ten. The ends were cut back, 2 bases at V and 2 bases at J, with 12 bases in the middle. Germline V gene data show CDR1 as MNHNS and CDR2 as SASEGT. This CDR3 spans 15 amino acids. The sequence derives from a man aged 45-60 years with acute or convalescent COVID-19. The specimen was peripheral blood. V gene TRBV6-1 combines with J gene TRBJ1-2; perhaps TRBD1 as D (6 bases). The CDR3 sequence is CASSEWAGENYGYTF. CDR3 nucleotide sequence: TGTGCCAGCAGTGAATGGGCAGGGGAGAACTATGGCTACACCTTC.